This record concerns one TCR beta chain sequence. The entry originates in a study of regulatory T cells in long-lasting Graves disease. In building TCR beta libraries, iRepertoire HTBI primers were used together with Arm-PCR of CDR3 regions. In the original processing: Across the samples, identification revealed roughly 56 TRBV and about 13 TRBJ segments. MiXCR was run by TCRdb on the multiplex PCR reads, yielding one entry per CDR3 protein. V and J calls and clone size were set by TCRdb, not the authors. The sample includes 450,000 to 600,000 distinct CDR3 sequences, 15% to 20% seen only once; the top ten take 12%. Germline CDR1 is SNHLY and CDR2 is FYNNEI. Trimming left V 4 bases short and J 1 base short, with 10 bases between. This CDR3 comprises 14 residues. Specified time point: newly diagnosed GD, antithyroid drugs for less than 3 months. The TCR library was made from RNA that had been extracted from PBMCs in TRIzol. Graves' disease diagnosis relied on American Thyroid Association guidelines.

In addition, the sample was reused for a study of T cells in Graves' hyperthyroidism and ophthalmopathy. That study reports: Diagnoses were established using clinical symptoms, serum thyroxine and TRAb, thyroid ultrasound and orbital computed tomography.

The chain uses TRBV2 and TRBJ1-1; D unclear. Sample: peripheral blood mononuclear cells (PBMCs), taken at new diagnosis, from a patient treated with antithyroid drugs. This sequence was found in a man in his forties with Graves disease. The CDR3 sequence is CASSASYPNTEAFF. CDR3 DNA sequence: TGTGCCAGCAGTGCCTCTTACCCGAACACTGAAGCTTTCTTT.